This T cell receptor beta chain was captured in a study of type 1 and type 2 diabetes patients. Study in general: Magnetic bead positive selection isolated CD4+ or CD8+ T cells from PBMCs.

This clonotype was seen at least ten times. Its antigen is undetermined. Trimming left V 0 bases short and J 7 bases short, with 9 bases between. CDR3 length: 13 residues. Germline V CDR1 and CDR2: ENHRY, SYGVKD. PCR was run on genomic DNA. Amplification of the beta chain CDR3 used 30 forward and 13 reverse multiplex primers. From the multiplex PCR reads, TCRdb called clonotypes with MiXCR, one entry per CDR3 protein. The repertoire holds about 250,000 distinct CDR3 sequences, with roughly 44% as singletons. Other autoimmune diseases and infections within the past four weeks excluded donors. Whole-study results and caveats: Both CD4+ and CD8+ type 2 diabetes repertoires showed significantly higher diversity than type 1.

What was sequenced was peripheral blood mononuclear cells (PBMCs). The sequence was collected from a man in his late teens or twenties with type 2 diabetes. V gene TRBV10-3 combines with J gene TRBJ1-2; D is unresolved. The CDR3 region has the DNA TGTGCCATCAGTGAGTCGGGGAGGTCTGGCTACACCTTC. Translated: CAISESGRSGYTF.